A single sample is the source of the 18 T cell receptor beta chains below, sequenced in a study of beta chain features in type 1 diabetes. Expressed TCRB transcripts were sequenced after all isolated RNA was converted to cDNA. TCRdb's table, derived via immunoSEQ multiplex PCR, lists solely in-frame clones and lacks some. This sample has about 140,000 clones, with around 7% found just once. Sequencing was carried out using central memory CD4+ T cells from blood. These receptors originate from a woman aged 25-40 years in good health.

This clone has just a few counts. V usage is TRBV5-4 and J usage is TRBJ2-5; no definite D call. The CDR3 extends over 15 amino acids. Germline V CDR1 and CDR2: SGHNT, YYREEE (reference sequence). Trimming removed 4 bases from V and 9 bases from J, with 22 bases in between. The DNA of the CDR3 is TGTGCCAGCAGCCAAGATTTCGGAGCTACGGCCCCCCAGTACTTC. Protein sequence: CASSQDFGATAPQYF.

This chain joins TRBV27 and TRBJ1-4; 7 bases are shared with TRBD1. Trimming took 6 bases from V and 8 from J; bases not matched to a gene: 9. Germline V gives CDR1 MNHEY, CDR2 SMNVEV (reference sequence). CDR3 length: 14 residues. The DNA for the CDR3 is TGTGCCAGCAGGTTACAGGGGACGGAGGAAAAACTGTTTTTT. Protein: CASRLQGTEEKLFF.

V gene TRBV5-4 combines with J gene TRBJ2-3; 8 nucleotides line up with TRBD2. The germline V gene has CDR1 SGHNT and CDR2 YYREEE (reference sequence). This CDR3 region has 15 residues. V shed 3 bases, J shed 7 bases, and the junction held 10 bases outside the gene matches. The CDR3 sequence is CASSYSSGSTHTQYF. The CDR3 DNA reads as TGTGCCAGCAGCTACTCGAGCGGGAGTACCCATACGCAGTATTTT.

CDR3 sequence reads: CAWRRPDTTGHEQYF. In nucleotides, the CDR3 is TGTGCCTGGAGGAGACCGGACACAACTGGGCACGAGCAGTACTTC. The gene calls are TRBV30 and TRBJ2-7; D might be TRBD1 (5 bases). The CDR3 has 15 amino acids. Germline CDR1 reads GTSNPN; CDR2 reads SVGIG (reference sequence). V was pared by 3 bases and J by 5 bases, with 20 bases between.

This chain joins TRBV18 and TRBJ2-2, with 9 nucleotides matching TRBD2. Germline CDR1 reads KGHSH; CDR2 reads LQKENI. The CDR3 runs to 16 residues. Trimming removed 0 bases from V and 7 bases from J; junction bases left unmatched: 6. The CDR3 DNA follows: TGTGCCAGCTCACCACCGGCGGGAGGGCCGATCGGGGAGCTGTTTTTT. Its translation: CASSPPAGGPIGELFF.

This clone was observed at least ten times. The V call is TRBV28, the J call TRBJ2-3; 9 nucleotides align to TRBD1. The CDR3 is 16 residues long. J lost 14 bases, V lost 5 bases, and 20 bases had no gene match. Looked up from germline, CDR1 is MDHEN and CDR2 is SYDVKM. As DNA, the CDR3 is TGTGCCAGCAGTCGGGGGCCGGGACAGGGAGCCAGCGCAGGGTATTTT. Encoded protein: CASSRGPGQGASAGYF. Variable domain in full (rest from reference TRBV28 and TRBJ2-3): DVKVTQSSRYLVKRTGEKVFLECVQDMDHENMFWYRQDPGLGLRLIYFSYDVKMKEKGDIPEGYSVSREKKERFSLILESASTNQTSMYLCASSRGPGQGASAGYFGPGTRLTVL.

This chain links TRBV6-1 with TRBJ2-7, with TRBD1 matching over 7 bases. V shed 6 bases and J 4 bases; nucleotides not matched to a gene: 9. CDR1 and CDR2 from the germline V gene are MNHNS and SASEGT. The CDR3 is 14 residues long. The CDR3 nucleotides are TGTGCCAGCAGACCGGGACAGTTCTTTTACGAGCAGTACTTC. Protein sequence: CASRPGQFFYEQYF.

A few counts support this clone. This CDR3 reads CASRSRDRVSYEQYF. CDR3 coding DNA: TGTGCCAGTAGGTCCCGGGACAGGGTCTCCTACGAGCAGTACTTC. This chain connects TRBV19 to TRBJ2-7; 9 positions agree with TRBD1. Trimming removed 6 bases from V and 0 bases from J; junction bases left unmatched: 6. Germline V CDR1 and CDR2: LNHDA, SQIVND (reference sequence). The CDR3 runs 15 residues.

This clone showed up just a few times. The chain couples TRBV30 to TRBJ1-1, with D tentatively TRBD1 (5 bases). The CDR3 spans 13 residues. The germline V gene has CDR1 GTSNPN and CDR2 SVGIG (reference sequence). V was cut by 4 bases and J by 3 bases, with 12 bases left in between. CDR3 in amino acids: CAWISRVYTEAFF. CDR3 DNA: TGTGCCTGGATCTCCAGGGTTTACACTGAAGCTTTCTTT. The variable domain in full, completed from reference TRBV30 and TRBJ1-1, reads SQTIHQWPATLVQPVGSPLSLECTVEGTSNPNLYWYRQAAGRGLQLLFYSVGIGQISSEVPQNLSASRPQDRQFILSSKKLLLSDSGFYLCAWISRVYTEAFFGQGTRLTVV.

This clone has only a few counts. The gene calls are TRBV2 and TRBJ1-5; D uncertain. The CDR3 extends over 12 amino acids. V lost 6 bases to trimming and J lost 5 bases, with 8 bases between them. The germline V gene encodes CDR1 SNHLY and CDR2 FYNNEI. CDR3 region: CASRRGDQPQHF. The CDR3 nucleotides read TGTGCCAGCAGAAGAGGTGATCAGCCCCAGCATTTT.

This clone occurred a few times. This chain joins TRBV5-4 and TRBJ2-1; 12 positions agree with TRBD2. The V gene's germline CDR1 is SGHNT and CDR2 YYREEE (reference sequence). The CDR3 is 16 residues long. Trimming cost V 4 bases and J 4 bases; bases outside gene matches: 6. CDR3 amino acids: CASSNGLAGPYNEQFF. CDR3 DNA: TGTGCCAGCAGCAACGGACTAGCGGGACCATACAATGAGCAGTTCTTC.

This chain links TRBV19 with TRBJ2-2; a possible D gene is TRBD1 (6 bases). V was pared by 6 bases and J by 5 bases, with 13 bases between. The germline CDR1 and CDR2 sequences are LNHDA and SQIVND (reference sequence). The CDR3 runs 14 residues. CDR3 sequence: CASRTQGSTGELFF. CDR3 in DNA: TGTGCCAGTAGAACACAGGGCTCAACCGGGGAGCTGTTTTTT.

In this sample, this clone turned up a few times. The gene calls are TRBV7-2 and TRBJ1-1; TRBD1 matches 9 bases. The CDR3 contains 15 residues. Germline V lookup: CDR1 SGHTA, CDR2 FQGNSA. The J segment lost 1 base and the V segment lost 5 bases, leaving 5 bases of the junction unmatched. For the CDR3, the DNA is TGTGCCAGCAGCCCGGGACAGGGTAGGAACACTGAAGCTTTCTTT. Translating it yields CASSPGQGRNTEAFF.

This clone was recorded a few times. The chain combines TRBV19 with TRBJ2-5; the match to TRBD2 covers 11 bases. Germline V gene lookup returns CDR1 LNHDA and CDR2 SQIVND (reference sequence). V was clipped by 5 bases and J by 4 bases; unmatched bases: 12. CDR3 length equals 17 residues. Here the CDR3 DNA reads TGTGCCAGTAGTGGCCTAACTAGCGGGAGTAGTTTAGAGACCCAGTACTTC. Protein sequence: CASSGLTSGSSLETQYF.

This clone showed up just a few times. V is TRBV5-1 and J is TRBJ1-2; TRBD1 is a possible D gene (6 bases). V dropped 1 base and J dropped 2 bases, with 12 bases sitting between them. CDR1 is SGHRS, CDR2 YFSETQ, per germline. The CDR3 runs to 15 residues. This CDR3 reads CASSLSFDRNYGYTF. DNA for the CDR3: TGCGCCAGCAGCTTGTCTTTTGACAGGAACTATGGCTACACCTTC.

There are a few counts of this clone. The chain couples TRBV19 to TRBJ2-5; D might be TRBD1 (5 bases). The length of the CDR3 is 12 residues. The V and J ends lost 6 bases and 4 bases respectively, with 9 bases between them. Germline CDR1 and CDR2: LNHDA and SQIVND (reference sequence). CDR3 amino acids: CASSHRLETQYF. The CDR3 DNA reads as TGTGCCAGTAGCCACAGGTTAGAGACCCAGTACTTC.

This clone was seen only a few times. The gene calls are TRBV18 and TRBJ1-5; 10 positions match TRBD1. Germline V gene lookup returns CDR1 KGHSH and CDR2 LQKENI. The V and J ends lost 3 bases and 7 bases, in that order; junction bases with no gene match: 3. CDR3 length equals 14 residues. CDR3 in amino acids: CASSPGTGEQPQHF. The CDR3 DNA follows: TGTGCCAGCTCACCCGGGACAGGGGAACAGCCCCAGCATTTT.

The CDR3 bases are TGTGCCAGCTCACCACTTGGGACAGGGGGCAACAATCAGCCCCAGCATTTT. Amino acids: CASSPLGTGGNNQPQHF. The rearrangement links TRBV18 to TRBJ1-5; 12 nucleotides align to TRBD1. CDR3 length: 17 amino acids. The V gene's germline CDR1 is KGHSH and CDR2 LQKENI. The trim removed 1 base at V and 3 bases at J, leaving 4 bases unmatched.